This TCR beta chain derives from a study of cytomegalovirus exposure and HLA in healthy donors. Donors sampled were nominally healthy, though unrecorded immune exposures were likely. PCR primers comprised 60 Vbeta and 13 Jbeta primers. The method was immunoSEQ multiplex PCR; TCRdb's version includes in-frame clones alone and lacks a portion of them. The table records 150,000 or so clones, more than 70% of them present only once. This clone was counted once. The antigen remains unidentified. This CDR3 has 14 amino acids. Deletions cut 5 bases from V and 4 bases from J, with 14 bases between. Germline CDR1 SEHNR, CDR2 FQNEAQ (reference sequence). General observations from the study: In a later analysis, specific HLA alleles were associated with about 18,000 TCR beta sequences at a 0.05 false discovery rate. Further analysis was carried out later, and it showed several of the most significant clusters appearing linked to common viral pathogens.

Sequencing was done on a sample of PBMCs. This sequence was found in a woman in her forties or fifties in good health and CMV-seropositive. The chain has TRBV7-9 and TRBJ1-1; perhaps TRBD1 as D (6 bases). CDR3 bases: TGTGCCAGCAGCCCTGGACAGACGAGCACTGAAGCTTTCTTT. Translating it yields CASSPGQTSTEAFF.